The 27 T cell receptor beta chains below come from one sample, sequenced in a study of human T cells and chemical hapten exposure. Time point denoted: patch test 3, about 24 weeks after DPC sensitization. This sample's treatment: therapeutic diphenylcyclopropenone sensitization with weekly scalp DPC. Each CDR3 protein is one row after TCRdb ran MiXCR on the RACE reads. The table lists tens of thousands of distinct CDR3 sequences, more than 9.5% of them singletons. This specimen was whole blood, taken in connection with sensitization to the hapten diphenylcyclopropenone (DPC). The receptors stem from a woman between 50 and 59 years old with alopecia areata. Some clones in this sample may be carry-over from other donors' samples.

In regard to this clonotype: The conserved closing phenylalanine or tryptophan is absent in this CDR3, likely reflecting a read error. CDR3 protein: CASDGAQETNYGYTY. The CDR3 DNA reads as TGTGCCAGCGACGGGGCCCAAGAAACTAACTATGGCTACACCTAC. This chain links TRBV28 with TRBJ1-2; TRBD1 might be the D (5 bases). This CDR3 contains 15 residues. The germline V and J ends were trimmed by 8 bases and 0 bases, with 16 bases remaining between them. CDR1 is MDHEN and CDR2 is SYDVKM in the germline V gene.

This clonotype was found a few times. The chain carries TRBV20-1 and TRBJ1-3; maybe TRBD1 (6 bases). Germline CDR1 DFQATT, CDR2 SNEGSKA (reference sequence). Trimming removed 0 bases at V and 0 bases at J, with 9 bases between. This CDR3 is built from 15 residues. CDR3 in DNA: TGCAGTGCTAGAGAGTCACAGGGCTCTGGAAACACCATATATTTT. Amino acid sequence: CSARESQGSGNTIYF.

The chain links TRBV6-5 to TRBJ2-5; perhaps TRBD1 as D (6 bases). Deletions cut 6 bases from V and 1 base from J, with 15 bases between. Germline V gives CDR1 MNHEY, CDR2 SVGAGI. The CDR3 is 15 amino acids. CDR3 bases: TGTGCCAGCAGACGTACGACAGGCATCCAAGAGACCCAGTACTTC. Translation gives CASRRTTGIQETQYF.

The genes are TRBV6-6 and TRBJ2-7; 8 bases line up with TRBD1. From germline, CDR1 is MNHNY and CDR2 SVGAGI (reference sequence). V shed 6 bases and J 3 bases; nucleotides not matched to a gene: 10. The CDR3 spans 15 residues. This CDR3 reads CASRKTATGVYEQYF. For the CDR3, the DNA is TGTGCCAGCAGAAAGACCGCGACAGGGGTCTACGAGCAGTACTTC.

The chain has TRBV3-1 and TRBJ1-1; D is uncertain. With 1 base removed from V and 3 bases from J, the gap between germline ends came to 6 bases. This CDR3 has 13 residues. Looked up from germline, CDR1 is LGHDT and CDR2 is YNNKEL (reference sequence). DNA of the CDR3: TGTGCCAGCAGCCAAGGTGCGTACACTGAAGCTTTCTTT. Protein sequence: CASSQGAYTEAFF. The whole variable domain, remainder taken from reference TRBV3-1 and TRBJ1-1, is DTAVSQTPKYLVTQMGNDKSIKCEQNLGHDTMYWYKQDSKKFLKIMFSYNNKELIINETVPNRFSPKSPDKAHLNLHINSLELGDSAVYFCASSQGAYTEAFFGQGTRLTVV.

The J gene is TRBJ2-1, the V gene TRBV12-3 or TRBV12-4; 8 nucleotides agree with TRBD1. Trimming at V came to 6 bases and at J to 1 base, leaving 5 bases not matched to a gene. The CDR3 has 15 amino acids. In nucleotides, the CDR3 is TGTGCCAGCAGGCCTGGGACAGGTTCCTACAATGAGCAGTTCTTC. Amino acids: CASRPGTGSYNEQFF.

This clonotype was counted only a few times. The chain employs TRBV7-2 and TRBJ2-5; the D is unclear. CDR1 and CDR2 (germline): SGHTA, FQGNSA. Trimming cost V 2 bases and J 4 bases, with 11 bases left between them. This CDR3 has 14 amino acids. DNA for the CDR3: TGTGCCAGCAGCTTAAATAGTCAGCCAGAGACCCAGTACTTC. Its protein product is CASSLNSQPETQYF.

This clonotype was observed many times. The V call is TRBV12-5, the J call TRBJ1-5, with D possibly matching TRBD1 (5 bases). Trimming removed 9 bases at V and 3 bases at J, with 18 bases between. CDR1 LGHNT and CDR2 FRNRAP come from the germline V gene. The CDR3 loop spans 15 amino acids. This chain's CDR3 is CASPRGGGDNQPQHF. The CDR3 DNA follows: TGTGCTAGCCCAAGGGGCGGTGGGGACAATCAGCCCCAGCATTTT.

The rearrangement joins TRBV7-8 to TRBJ2-1, with 9 bases that match TRBD2. Per the germline V gene, CDR1 is SGHVS and CDR2 is FQNEAQ. The CDR3 consists of 15 residues. J gave up 4 bases and V 2 bases, and 3 bases lay outside the gene matches. CDR3 sequence reads: CASSLSAGGYNEQFF. CDR3 coding DNA: TGTGCCAGCAGCTTATCAGCGGGAGGATACAATGAGCAGTTCTTC. The full variable domain, its missing parts supplied by reference TRBV7-8 and TRBJ2-1, is GAGVSQSPRYKVAKRGQDVALRCDPISGHVSLFWYQQALGQGPEFLTYFQNEAQLDKSGLPSDRFFAERPEGSVSTLKIQRTQQEDSAVYLCASSLSAGGYNEQFFGPGTRLTVL.

In its sample, this clonotype was seen many times. This chain joins TRBV6-5 and TRBJ2-3, with D perhaps matching TRBD1 (5 bases). The CDR3 has 13 residues. Germline loops: CDR1 MNHEY, CDR2 SVGAGI. The V and J ends lost 6 bases and 4 bases respectively, with 11 bases between them. Written as DNA, the CDR3 is TGTGCCAGCAGAGTTACAGGAGCAGATACGCAGTATTTT. This sequence encodes CASRVTGADTQYF.

This clonotype was recorded at least ten times. The J gene is TRBJ1-2, the V gene TRBV12-3 or TRBV12-4; D possibly corresponds to TRBD1 (6 bases). The CDR3 spans 13 residues. With 2 bases removed from V and 7 bases from J, the gap between germline ends came to 11 bases. CDR3 DNA sequence: TGTGCCAGCAGTTTAATGGGGGCGCGTGGCTACACCTTC. Its translation is CASSLMGARGYTF.

Only a few counts were recorded for this clonotype. The chain links TRBV5-1 to TRBJ2-2, with D perhaps matching TRBD1 (5 bases). In germline, CDR1 is SGHRS, CDR2 YFSETQ. Trimming took 4 bases from V and 2 from J, leaving 15 bases between them. The CDR3 runs to 16 residues. In DNA, the CDR3 is TGCGCCAGCAGCCCGGTGGCAGGGTTTAACACCGGGGAGCTGTTTTTT. Protein sequence: CASSPVAGFNTGELFF.

The rearrangement joins TRBV5-6 to TRBJ2-1, with 12 positions matching TRBD2. The V and J ends lost 4 bases and 9 bases, in that order; junction bases with no gene match: 8. Germline CDR1 is SGHDT and CDR2 is YYEEEE. This CDR3 spans 15 amino acids. The chain's CDR3 is CASSHLAGGLVEQFF. The CDR3 nucleotides read TGTGCCAGCAGCCACCTAGCGGGAGGGCTTGTTGAGCAGTTCTTC.

In its sample, this clonotype was seen a few times. J is TRBJ2-7 and V is TRBV3-1; D not resolved. The CDR3 totals 15 residues. The germline V and J ends were trimmed by 2 bases and 2 bases, with 13 bases remaining between them. CDR1 and CDR2 (germline): LGHDT, YNNKEL (reference sequence). CDR3 DNA sequence: TGTGCCAGCAGCCAACAACGCGGTAAAGCCTACGAGCAGTACTTC. Translating gives CASSQQRGKAYEQYF.

This clonotype was detected a few times. The chain uses TRBV6-2 or TRBV6-3 and TRBJ2-2, with 9 bases matching TRBD1. The CDR3 contains 16 residues. V shed 7 bases and J 3 bases; nucleotides not matched to a gene: 9. The germline V gene has CDR1 MNHEY and CDR2 SVGEGT. CDR3 loop: CASIHRGRMDTGELFF. The DNA for the CDR3 is TGTGCCAGCATCCACAGGGGGCGGATGGACACCGGGGAGCTGTTTTTT.

The V gene is TRBV7-9, the J gene TRBJ1-1, with 9 positions matching TRBD1. From germline, CDR1 is SEHNR and CDR2 FQNEAQ (reference sequence). Losses at the gene ends were 4 bases for V and 3 bases for J; bases not matched to a gene: 3. The CDR3 sequence is 14 residues long. CDR3 residues: CASSSGQGHTEAFF. CDR3 in DNA: TGTGCCAGCAGCTCGGGACAGGGCCACACTGAAGCTTTCTTT.

This clonotype has only a few counts. The V gene is TRBV4-2, the J gene TRBJ2-3, with TRBD2 matching over 8 bases. V was pared by 1 base and J by 4 bases, with 10 bases of the junction left unmatched. The CDR3 has 17 residues. In germline, CDR1 is LGHNA, CDR2 YNFKEQ. Here the CDR3 reads CASSQVAGTSGPDTQYF. DNA of the CDR3: TGTGCCAGCAGCCAAGTGGCCGGGACTAGTGGACCAGATACGCAGTATTTT.

This clonotype was seen ten or more times. The chain combines TRBV27 with TRBJ1-2, with D possibly TRBD1 on 6 matching bases. Germline assignment: CDR1 MNHEY and CDR2 SMNVEV (reference sequence). The germline V and J ends were trimmed by 3 bases and 5 bases, with 13 bases remaining between them. The CDR3 consists of 14 residues. The CDR3 DNA sequence: TGTGCCAGCAGTTTTACGGGGGCAGGTTATGGCTACACCTTC. Its translation is CASSFTGAGYGYTF.

V usage is TRBV9 and J usage is TRBJ2-3; 7 positions agree with TRBD2. The CDR3 is 15 residues long. From germline, CDR1 is SGDLS and CDR2 YYNGEE. With 0 bases clipped from V and 2 bases from J, the junction kept 3 bases outside the gene matches. CDR3 protein: CASSVGGLDTDTQYF. The CDR3 bases are TGTGCCAGCAGCGTAGGAGGACTAGACACAGATACGCAGTATTTT.

This clonotype was found many times. The J gene is TRBJ1-3, the V gene TRBV28, with 7 nucleotides matching TRBD1. This CDR3 has 14 residues. Germline CDR1 MDHEN, CDR2 SYDVKM. Trimming cost V 8 bases and J 0 bases; bases outside gene matches: 4. The CDR3 nucleotides are TGTGCCAGCGTTTACAGGGGCTCTGGAAACACCATATATTTT. This encodes CASVYRGSGNTIYF.

In this sample, this clonotype turned up many times. V and J are TRBV7-2 and TRBJ2-7, with 8 bases that match TRBD2. Per germline, CDR1 SGHTA and CDR2 FQGNSA. This CDR3 has 17 amino acids. The trim removed 2 bases at V and 2 bases at J, leaving 11 bases unmatched. CDR3 nucleotides: TGTGCCAGCAGCTTAAACTCGTGGACTAGCAAGGCCTACGAGCAGTACTTC. Translation gives CASSLNSWTSKAYEQYF.

V is TRBV5-1 and J is TRBJ2-3; D gene unclear. This CDR3 has 12 amino acids. CDR1 is SGHRS and CDR2 is YFSETQ in the germline V gene. V lost 4 bases, J lost 4 bases, and 7 bases lay in between. The CDR3 region is CASSPGPDTQYF. CDR3 coding DNA: TGCGCCAGCAGCCCCGGACCAGATACGCAGTATTTT.

This clonotype has a count of ten or more. The chain couples TRBV28 to TRBJ2-7; no clear D gene. The CDR3 runs to 15 residues. Trimming took off 1 base at V and 7 bases at J, with 17 bases between the two ends. Germline CDR1 reads MDHEN; CDR2 reads SYDVKM. Written as DNA, the CDR3 is TGTGCCAGCAGTTTATCCTCAACACACTTTTGGGAGCAGTACTTC. Its translation is CASSLSSTHFWEQYF.

Notes on this clonotype: Possible read error: a much larger clone is one base away. The CDR3 DNA sequence: TGTGCCAGCAGCTTACTCGGGGCAGAGCAAGAGACCCCGTACTTC. It encodes CASSLLGAEQETPYF. This chain connects TRBV7-8 to TRBJ2-5; either TRBD1 or TRBD2 may supply D (5 bases each). This CDR3 is 15 amino acids long. Per germline, CDR1 SGHVS and CDR2 FQNEAQ.

This clonotype was found a few times. V is TRBV5-1 and J is TRBJ2-3; D is perhaps TRBD1 (5 bases). The germline gives CDR1 SGHRS, CDR2 YFSETQ. The CDR3 has 15 amino acids. With 0 bases removed from V and 2 bases from J, the gap between germline ends came to 10 bases. The CDR3 loop reads CASSLDKGPTDTQYF. For the CDR3, the DNA is TGCGCCAGCAGCTTGGACAAGGGGCCCACAGATACGCAGTATTTT.

This clonotype was counted ten times or more. The CDR3 loop reads CASRAPGTSNQPQHF. The CDR3 region has the DNA TGTGCCAGCAGAGCTCCGGGGACTAGCAATCAGCCCCAGCATTTT. The V gene is TRBV12-3 or TRBV12-4, the J gene TRBJ1-5; possibly TRBD1 for D (5 bases). Trimming shortened V by 6 bases and J by 0 bases, and 12 bases separated the two germline ends. This CDR3 is 15 amino acids long.

The rearrangement joins TRBV5-5 to TRBJ1-3; TRBD1 is a possible D gene (5 bases). CDR3 length equals 16 residues. With 4 bases removed from V and 4 bases from J, the gap between germline ends came to 18 bases. The germline gives CDR1 SGHKS, CDR2 YYEKEE (reference sequence). The CDR3 bases are TGTGCCAGCAGCCCGGGACTGGGGCCTGCGGGAAACACCATATATTTT. Translating it yields CASSPGLGPAGNTIYF.